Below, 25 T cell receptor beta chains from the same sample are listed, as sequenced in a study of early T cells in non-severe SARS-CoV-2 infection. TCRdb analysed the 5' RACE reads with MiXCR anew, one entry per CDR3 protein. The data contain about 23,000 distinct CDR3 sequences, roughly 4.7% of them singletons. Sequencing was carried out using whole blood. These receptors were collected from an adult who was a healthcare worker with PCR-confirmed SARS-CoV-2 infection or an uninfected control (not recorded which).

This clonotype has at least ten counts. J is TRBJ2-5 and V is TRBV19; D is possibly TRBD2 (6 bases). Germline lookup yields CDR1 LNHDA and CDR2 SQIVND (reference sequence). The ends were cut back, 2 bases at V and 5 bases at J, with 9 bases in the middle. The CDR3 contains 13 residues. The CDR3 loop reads CASSIPRGETQYF. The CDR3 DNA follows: TGTGCCAGTAGTATACCCCGGGGGGAGACCCAGTACTTC.

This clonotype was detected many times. In DNA form, the CDR3 reads TGTGCCAGCTCACCACAGGGAGGCAATCAGCCCCAGCATTTT. Its protein product is CASSPQGGNQPQHF. V gene TRBV18 combines with J gene TRBJ1-5; no clear D gene. The CDR3 spans 14 residues. V gave up 1 base and J gave up 2 bases, with 6 bases separating them. Looked up from germline, CDR1 is KGHSH and CDR2 is LQKENI.

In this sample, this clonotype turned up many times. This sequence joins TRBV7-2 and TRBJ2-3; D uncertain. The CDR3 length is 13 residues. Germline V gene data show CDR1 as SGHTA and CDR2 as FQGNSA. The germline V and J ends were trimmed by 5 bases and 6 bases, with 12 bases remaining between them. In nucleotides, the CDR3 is TGTGCCAGCAGCCTAGGACCGCTTGATACGCAGTATTTT. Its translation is CASSLGPLDTQYF.

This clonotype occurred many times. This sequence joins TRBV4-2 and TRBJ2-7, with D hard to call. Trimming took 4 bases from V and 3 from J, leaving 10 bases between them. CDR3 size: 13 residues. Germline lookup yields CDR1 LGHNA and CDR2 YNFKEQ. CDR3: CASSPVVRYEQYF. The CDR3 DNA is TGTGCCAGCAGCCCCGTGGTTCGCTACGAGCAGTACTTC.

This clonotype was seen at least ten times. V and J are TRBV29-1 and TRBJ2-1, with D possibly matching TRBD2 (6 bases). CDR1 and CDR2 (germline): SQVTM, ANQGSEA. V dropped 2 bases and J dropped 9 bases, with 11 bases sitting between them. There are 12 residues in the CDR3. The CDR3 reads CSVEILGSEQFF. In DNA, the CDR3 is TGCAGCGTTGAAATTCTCGGGAGTGAGCAGTTCTTC.

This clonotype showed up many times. The CDR3 protein is CAISEWRPGNTIYF. As DNA, the CDR3 is TGTGCCATCAGTGAGTGGCGGCCTGGAAACACCATATATTTT. The chain has TRBV10-3 and TRBJ1-3; D is ambiguous. The germline gives CDR1 ENHRY, CDR2 SYGVKD. Deletions cut 1 base from V and 2 bases from J, with 6 bases between. The CDR3 spans 14 residues.

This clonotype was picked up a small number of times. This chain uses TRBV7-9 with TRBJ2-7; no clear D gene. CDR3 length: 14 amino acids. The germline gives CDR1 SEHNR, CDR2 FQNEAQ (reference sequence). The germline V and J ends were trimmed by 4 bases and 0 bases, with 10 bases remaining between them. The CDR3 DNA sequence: TGTGCCAGCAGCTCACTAATCAGCTCCTACGAGCAGTACTTC. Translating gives CASSSLISSYEQYF. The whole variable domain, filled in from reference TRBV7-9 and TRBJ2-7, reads DTGVSQNPRHKITKRGQNVTFRCDPISEHNRLYWYRQTLGQGPEFLTYFQNEAQLEKSRLLSDRFSAERPKGSFSTLEIQRTEQGDSAMYLCASSSLISSYEQYFGPGTRLTVT.

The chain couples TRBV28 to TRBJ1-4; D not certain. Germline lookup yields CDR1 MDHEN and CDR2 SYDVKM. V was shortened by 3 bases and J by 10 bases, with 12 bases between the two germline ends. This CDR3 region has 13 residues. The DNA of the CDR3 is TGTGCCAGCAGTTTGTGGCAGGAGGGAAAACTGTTTTTT. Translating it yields CASSLWQEGKLFF. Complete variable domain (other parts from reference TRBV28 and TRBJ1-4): DVKVTQSSRYLVKRTGEKVFLECVQDMDHENMFWYRQDPGLGLRLIYFSYDVKMKEKGDIPEGYSVSREKKERFSLILESASTNQTSMYLCASSLWQEGKLFFGSGTQLSVL.

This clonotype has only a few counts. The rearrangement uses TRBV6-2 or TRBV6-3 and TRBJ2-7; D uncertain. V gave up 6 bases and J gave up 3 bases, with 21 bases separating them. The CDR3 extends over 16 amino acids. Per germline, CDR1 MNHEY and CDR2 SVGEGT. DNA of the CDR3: TGTGCCAGCAGCTATGGGCCCGGCAGACGCCTCTACGAGCAGTACTTC. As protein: CASSYGPGRRLYEQYF.

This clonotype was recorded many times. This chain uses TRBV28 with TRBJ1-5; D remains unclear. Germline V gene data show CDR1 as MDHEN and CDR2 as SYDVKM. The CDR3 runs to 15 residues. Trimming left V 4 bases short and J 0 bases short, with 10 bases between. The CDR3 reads CASSSNTRSNQPQHF. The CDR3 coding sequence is TGTGCCAGCAGTTCGAACACTCGTAGCAATCAGCCCCAGCATTTT. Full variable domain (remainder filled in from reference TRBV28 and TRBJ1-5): DVKVTQSSRYLVKRTGEKVFLECVQDMDHENMFWYRQDPGLGLRLIYFSYDVKMKEKGDIPEGYSVSREKKERFSLILESASTNQTSMYLCASSSNTRSNQPQHFGDGTRLSIL.

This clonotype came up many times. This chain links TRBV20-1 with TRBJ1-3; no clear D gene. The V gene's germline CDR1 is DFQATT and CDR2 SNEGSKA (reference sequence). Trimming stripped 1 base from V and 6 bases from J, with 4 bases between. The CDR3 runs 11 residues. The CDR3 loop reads CSARVENTIYF. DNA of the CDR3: TGCAGTGCTAGAGTCGAAAACACCATATATTTT.

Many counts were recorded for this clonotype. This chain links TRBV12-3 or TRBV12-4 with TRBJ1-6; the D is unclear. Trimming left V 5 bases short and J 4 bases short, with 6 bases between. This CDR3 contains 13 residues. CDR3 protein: CASSQQYNSPLHF. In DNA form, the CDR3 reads TGTGCCAGCAGTCAACAGTATAATTCACCCCTCCACTTT.

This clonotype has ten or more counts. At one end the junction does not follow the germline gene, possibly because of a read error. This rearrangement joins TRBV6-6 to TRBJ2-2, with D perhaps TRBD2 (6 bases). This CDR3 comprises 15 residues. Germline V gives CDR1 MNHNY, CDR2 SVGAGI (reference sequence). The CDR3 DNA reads TGTGCCAGCAGTTACAAGACGAGGAGGGGCGGGGAGCTTTTTTTT. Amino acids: CASSYKTRRGGELFF.

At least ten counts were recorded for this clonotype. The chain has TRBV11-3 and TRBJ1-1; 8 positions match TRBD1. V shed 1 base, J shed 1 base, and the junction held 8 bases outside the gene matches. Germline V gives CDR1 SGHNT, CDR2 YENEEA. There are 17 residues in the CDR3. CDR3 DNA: TGTGCCAGCAGCTTAGCAGTTCAGGACAGGGCGAACACTGAAGCTTTCTTT. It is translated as CASSLAVQDRANTEAFF.

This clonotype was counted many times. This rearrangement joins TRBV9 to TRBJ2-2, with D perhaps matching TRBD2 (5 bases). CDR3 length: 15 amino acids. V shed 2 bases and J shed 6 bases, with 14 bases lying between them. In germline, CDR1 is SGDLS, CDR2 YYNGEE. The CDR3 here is CASSVSRGIAGELFF. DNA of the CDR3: TGTGCCAGCAGCGTCTCTCGGGGTATAGCCGGGGAGCTGTTTTTT.

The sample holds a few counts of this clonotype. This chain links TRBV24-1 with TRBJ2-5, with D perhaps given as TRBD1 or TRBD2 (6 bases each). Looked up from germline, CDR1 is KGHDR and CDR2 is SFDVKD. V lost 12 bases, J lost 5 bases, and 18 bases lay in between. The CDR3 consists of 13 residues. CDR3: CAVSSGARETQYF. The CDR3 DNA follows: TGTGCCGTTTCCTCGGGGGCGCGGGAGACCCAGTACTTC.

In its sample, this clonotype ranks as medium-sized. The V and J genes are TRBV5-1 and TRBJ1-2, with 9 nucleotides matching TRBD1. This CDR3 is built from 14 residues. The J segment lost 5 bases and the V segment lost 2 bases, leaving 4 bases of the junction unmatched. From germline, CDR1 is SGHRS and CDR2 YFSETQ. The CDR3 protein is CASSLMDRGYGYTF. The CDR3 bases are TGCGCCAGCAGCTTAATGGACAGGGGATATGGCTACACCTTC.

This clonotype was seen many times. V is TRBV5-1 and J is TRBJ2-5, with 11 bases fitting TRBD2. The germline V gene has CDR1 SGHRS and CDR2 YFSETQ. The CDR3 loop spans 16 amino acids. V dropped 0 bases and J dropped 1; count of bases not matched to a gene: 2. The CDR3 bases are TGCGCCAGCAGCTTGGCCCTAGCGGGGGGCCAAGAGACCCAGTACTTC. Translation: CASSLALAGGQETQYF. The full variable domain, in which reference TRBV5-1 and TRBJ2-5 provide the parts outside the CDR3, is KAGVTQTPRYLIKTRGQQVTLSCSPISGHRSVSWYQQTPGQGLQFLFEYFSETQRNKGNFPGRFSGRQFSNSRSEMNVSTLELGDSALYLCASSLALAGGQETQYFGPGTRLLVL.

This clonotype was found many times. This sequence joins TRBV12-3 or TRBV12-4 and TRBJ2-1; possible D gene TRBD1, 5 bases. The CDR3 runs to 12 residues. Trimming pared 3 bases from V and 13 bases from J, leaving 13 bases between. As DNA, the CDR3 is TGTGCCAGCAGTTTTTCATCAGGGCTCCAGTTCTTC. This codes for CASSFSSGLQFF.

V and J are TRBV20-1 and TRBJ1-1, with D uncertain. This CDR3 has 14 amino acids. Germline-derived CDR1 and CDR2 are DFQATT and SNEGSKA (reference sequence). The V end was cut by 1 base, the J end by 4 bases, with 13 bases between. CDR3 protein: CSARVEGVSTEAFF. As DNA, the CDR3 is TGCAGTGCTAGAGTAGAGGGTGTTAGCACTGAAGCTTTCTTT.

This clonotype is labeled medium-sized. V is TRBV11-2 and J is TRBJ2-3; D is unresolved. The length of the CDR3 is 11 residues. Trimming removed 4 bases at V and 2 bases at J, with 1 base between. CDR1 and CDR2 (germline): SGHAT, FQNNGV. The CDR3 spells CASSYTDTQYF. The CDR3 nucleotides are TGTGCCAGCAGCTACACAGATACGCAGTATTTT.

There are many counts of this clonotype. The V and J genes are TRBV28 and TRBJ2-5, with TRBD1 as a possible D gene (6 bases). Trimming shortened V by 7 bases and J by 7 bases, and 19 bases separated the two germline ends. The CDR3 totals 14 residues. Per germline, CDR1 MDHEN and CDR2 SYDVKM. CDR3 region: CASILSGAPGTQYF. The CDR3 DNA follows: TGTGCCAGCATCCTATCAGGGGCCCCCGGGACCCAGTACTTC.

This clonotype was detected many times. CDR3 sequence (DNA): TGCAGCGTTGTCAAGGCTAGCGCACAAGAGACCCAGTACTTC. It yields the protein CSVVKASAQETQYF. The chain uses TRBV29-1 and TRBJ2-5; D possibly corresponds to TRBD2 (6 bases). Germline CDR1 is SQVTM and CDR2 is ANQGSEA. Trimming took off 4 bases at V and 2 bases at J, with 14 bases between the two ends. This CDR3 comprises 14 residues. Full variable domain (outside the CDR3, taken from reference TRBV29-1 and TRBJ2-5): SAVISQKPSRDICQRGTSLTIQCQVDSQVTMMFWYRQQPGQSLTLIATANQGSEATYESGFVIDKFPISRPNLTFSTLTVSNMSPEDSSIYLCSVVKASAQETQYFGPGTRLLVL.

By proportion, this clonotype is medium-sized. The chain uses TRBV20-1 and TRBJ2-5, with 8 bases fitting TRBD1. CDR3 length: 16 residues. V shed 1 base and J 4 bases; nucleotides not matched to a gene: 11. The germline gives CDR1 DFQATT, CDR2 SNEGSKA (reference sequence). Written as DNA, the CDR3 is TGCAGTGCTAGAGGGCTAAGGACAGGGCGCGGAGAGACCCAGTACTTC. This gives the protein CSARGLRTGRGETQYF.

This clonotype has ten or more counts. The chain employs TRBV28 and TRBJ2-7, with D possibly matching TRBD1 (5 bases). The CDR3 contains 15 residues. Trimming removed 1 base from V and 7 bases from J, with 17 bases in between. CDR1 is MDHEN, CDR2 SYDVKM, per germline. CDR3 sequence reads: CASSLFGRGVGEQYF. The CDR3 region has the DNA TGTGCCAGCAGTTTATTCGGTAGGGGTGTGGGAGAGCAGTACTTC.